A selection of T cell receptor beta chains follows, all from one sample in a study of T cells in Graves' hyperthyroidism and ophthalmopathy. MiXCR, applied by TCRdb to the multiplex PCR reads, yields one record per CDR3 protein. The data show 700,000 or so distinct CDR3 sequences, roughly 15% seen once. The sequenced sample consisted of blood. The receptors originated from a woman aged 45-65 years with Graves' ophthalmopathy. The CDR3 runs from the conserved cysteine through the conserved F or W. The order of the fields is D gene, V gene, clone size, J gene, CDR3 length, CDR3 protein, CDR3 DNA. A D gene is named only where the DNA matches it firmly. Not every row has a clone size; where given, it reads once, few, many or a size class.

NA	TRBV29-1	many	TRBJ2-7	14	CSVVVRELAYEQYF	TGCAGCGTTGTAGTGAGGGAGCTAGCCTACGAGCAGTACTTC
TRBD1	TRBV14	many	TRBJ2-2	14	CASSLRTGPGELFF	TGTGCCAGCAGCCTACGGACAGGACCCGGGGAGCTGTTTTTT
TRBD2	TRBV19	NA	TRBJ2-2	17	CASSIPRAGGDTGELFF	TGTGCCAGTAGTATCCCGCGAGCGGGAGGTGACACCGGGGAGCTGTTTTTT
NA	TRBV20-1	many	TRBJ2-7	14	CSARGSSERSEQYF	TGCAGTGCTAGAGGTTCTAGTGAGAGGTCTGAGCAGTACTTC
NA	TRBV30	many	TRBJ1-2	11	CAGDTSQGYTF	TGTGCCGGAGACACATCTCAGGGCTACACCTTC
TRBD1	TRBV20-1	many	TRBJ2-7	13	CSGRTGSVYEQYF	TGCAGTGGGAGGACAGGGAGTGTCTACGAGCAGTACTTC
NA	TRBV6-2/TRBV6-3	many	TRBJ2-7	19	CASSYATGRIPNEPYEQYF	TGTGCCAGCAGTTACGCTACGGGACGAATCCCTAATGAGCCCTACGAGCAGTACTTC
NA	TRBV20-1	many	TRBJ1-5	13	CSADRDNNQPQHF	TGCAGTGCAGACCGGGACAACAATCAGCCCCAGCATTTT
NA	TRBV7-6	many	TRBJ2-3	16	CASSLGRGGSTDTQYF	TGTGCCAGCAGCTTAGGGAGGGGTGGCAGCACAGATACGCAGTATTTT
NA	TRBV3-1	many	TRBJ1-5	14	CASSQPGQNQPQHF	TGTGCCAGCAGCCAACCAGGCCAGAATCAGCCCCAGCATTTT
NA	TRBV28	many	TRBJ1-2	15	CASSFIKGGAYGYTF	TGTGCCAGCAGTTTTATAAAAGGGGGAGCCTATGGCTACACCTTC
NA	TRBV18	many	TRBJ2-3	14	CASSASRSTDTQYF	TGTGCCAGCTCAGCTTCAAGGAGCACAGATACGCAGTATTTT
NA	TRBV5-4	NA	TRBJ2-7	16	CASSLGSVLDSREQYF	TGTGCCAGCAGCTTGGGGTCGGTACTAGACTCGAGGGAGCAGTACTTC
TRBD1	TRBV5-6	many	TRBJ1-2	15	CASSSPGQGDYGYTF	TGTGCCAGCAGCTCCCCGGGACAGGGTGACTATGGCTACACCTTC
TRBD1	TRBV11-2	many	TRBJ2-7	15	CASRRSRQGNYEQYF	TGTGCCAGCAGACGAAGTCGACAGGGGAACTACGAGCAGTACTTC
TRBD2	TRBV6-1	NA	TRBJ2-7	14	CASSPLAGGGLQYF	TGTGCCAGCAGTCCACTAGCGGGAGGGGGGCTGCAGTACTTC
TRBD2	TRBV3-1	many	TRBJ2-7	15	CASSPKGLAGNEQYF	TGTGCCAGCAGCCCGAAAGGGTTAGCGGGAAACGAGCAGTACTTC
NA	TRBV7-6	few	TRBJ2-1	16	CASSSRGGTGRHGSFF	TGTGCCAGCAGCTCAAGGGGGGGGACAGGAAGACATGGGTCGTTCTTC
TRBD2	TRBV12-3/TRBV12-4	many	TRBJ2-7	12	CASSWTSSEQYF	TGTGCCAGCAGCTGGACTAGTAGCGAGCAGTACTTC
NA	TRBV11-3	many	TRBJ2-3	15	CASSLEVGGGDTQYF	TGTGCCAGCAGCTTAGAGGTGGGAGGTGGAGATACGCAGTATTTT
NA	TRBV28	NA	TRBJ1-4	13	CASRDRKDEKLFF	TGTGCCAGCAGGGACAGAAAGGATGAAAAACTGTTTTTT
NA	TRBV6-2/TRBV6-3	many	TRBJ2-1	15	CASSTGTYIINEQFF	TGTGCCAGCAGTACCGGGACTTATATTATCAATGAGCAGTTCTTC
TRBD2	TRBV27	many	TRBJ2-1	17	CASSQSRGGVGYNEQFF	TGTGCCAGCAGTCAATCCCGGGGGGGAGTAGGATACAATGAGCAGTTCTTC
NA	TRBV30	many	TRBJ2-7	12	CAWTLTPYEQYF	TGTGCCTGGACTCTAACACCCTACGAGCAGTACTTC
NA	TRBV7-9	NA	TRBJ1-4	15	CASSPAQGSNEKLFF	TGTGCCAGCAGCCCCGCCCAGGGATCTAATGAAAAACTGTTTTTT
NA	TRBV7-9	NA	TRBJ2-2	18	CASSSKDRPTTKTGELFF	TGTGCCAGCAGCTCCAAAGACAGACCCACAACGAAAACCGGGGAGCTGTTTTTT
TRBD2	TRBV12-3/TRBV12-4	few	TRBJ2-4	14	CASRREGAKNIQYF	TGTGCCAGCAGGAGGGAGGGGGCCAAAAACATTCAGTACTTC
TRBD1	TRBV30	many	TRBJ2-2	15	CACRPSQGAIGELFF	TGTGCCTGTAGGCCATCACAGGGGGCGATCGGGGAGCTGTTTTTT
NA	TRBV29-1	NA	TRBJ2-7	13	CSVVGLEGGEQYF	TGCAGCGTTGTGGGGCTAGAGGGCGGCGAGCAGTACTTC
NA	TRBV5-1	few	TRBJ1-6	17	CASSSQGPWGNNSPLHF	TGCGCCAGCAGCTCCCAGGGCCCATGGGGGAATAATTCACCCCTCCACTTT
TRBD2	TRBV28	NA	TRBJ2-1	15	CASSTGLAGGDEQFF	TGTGCCAGCAGTACGGGACTAGCGGGAGGGGATGAGCAGTTCTTC
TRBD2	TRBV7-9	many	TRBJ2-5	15	CASSSRTSDWETQYF	TGTGCCAGCAGTTCTCGGACTAGCGATTGGGAGACCCAGTACTTC
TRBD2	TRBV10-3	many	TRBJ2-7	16	CAISEGLLAGTYEQYF	TGTGCCATCAGTGAGGGTTTGCTAGCGGGAACCTACGAGCAGTACTTC
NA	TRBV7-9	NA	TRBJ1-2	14	CASSSPKGGYGYTF	TGTGCCAGCAGCTCGCCCAAGGGAGGCTATGGCTACACCTTC
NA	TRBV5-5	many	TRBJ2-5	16	CASSALLWGSQETQYF	TGTGCCAGCAGCGCCTTGTTGTGGGGGAGCCAAGAGACCCAGTACTTC
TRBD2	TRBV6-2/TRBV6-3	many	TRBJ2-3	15	CASSYRSGMTDTQYF	TGTGCCAGCAGTTACCGTAGCGGGATGACAGATACGCAGTATTTT
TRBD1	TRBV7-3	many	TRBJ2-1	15	CASARGTVSYNEQFF	TGTGCCAGCGCCAGGGGGACCGTAAGCTACAATGAGCAGTTCTTC
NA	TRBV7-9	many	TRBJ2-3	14	CASSQGGSTDTQYF	TGTGCCAGCAGTCAAGGCGGGAGCACAGATACGCAGTATTTT
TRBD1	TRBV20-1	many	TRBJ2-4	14	CSATDRATKNIQYF	TGCAGTGCTACGGACAGGGCCACCAAAAACATTCAGTACTTC
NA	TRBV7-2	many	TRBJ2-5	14	CASSLGGSQETQYF	TGTGCCAGCAGCTTAGGAGGGAGCCAAGAGACCCAGTACTTC
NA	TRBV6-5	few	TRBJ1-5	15	CASSYGRGLNQPQHF	TGTGCCAGCAGTTACGGGAGGGGTCTAAATCAGCCCCAGCATTTT
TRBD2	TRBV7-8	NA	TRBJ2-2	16	CASSLGWGGDTGELFF	TGTGCCAGCAGCTTAGGGTGGGGGGGGGACACCGGGGAGCTGTTTTTT
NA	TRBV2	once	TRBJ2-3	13	CASRRGLADTQYF	TGTGCCAGCAGGAGAGGGTTGGCAGATACGCAGTATTTT
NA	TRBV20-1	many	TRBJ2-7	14	CSAREARGSYEQYF	TGCAGTGCTAGAGAGGCGAGGGGTTCCTACGAGCAGTACTTC
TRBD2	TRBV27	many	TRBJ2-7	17	CASSLSGRLAPAYEQYF	TGTGCCAGCAGTTTATCGGGAAGACTAGCACCGGCCTACGAGCAGTACTTC
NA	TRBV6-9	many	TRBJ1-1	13	CASSWTVNTEAFF	TGTGCCAGCAGTTGGACGGTGAACACTGAAGCTTTCTTT
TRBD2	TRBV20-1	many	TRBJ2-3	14	CSARPSGWADTQYF	TGCAGTGCCAGGCCTAGCGGGTGGGCAGATACGCAGTATTTT
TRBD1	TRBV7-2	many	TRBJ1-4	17	CASSYVPGQGWNEKLFF	TGTGCCAGCAGCTACGTCCCGGGACAGGGTTGGAATGAAAAACTGTTTTTT
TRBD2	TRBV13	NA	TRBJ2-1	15	CASSAGTSRDNEQFF	TGTGCCAGCAGCGCCGGGACTAGCCGAGACAATGAGCAGTTCTTC
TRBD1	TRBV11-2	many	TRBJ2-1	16	CASSLARTGGGNEQFF	TGTGCCAGCAGCTTAGCTCGCACAGGGGGCGGCAATGAGCAGTTCTTC